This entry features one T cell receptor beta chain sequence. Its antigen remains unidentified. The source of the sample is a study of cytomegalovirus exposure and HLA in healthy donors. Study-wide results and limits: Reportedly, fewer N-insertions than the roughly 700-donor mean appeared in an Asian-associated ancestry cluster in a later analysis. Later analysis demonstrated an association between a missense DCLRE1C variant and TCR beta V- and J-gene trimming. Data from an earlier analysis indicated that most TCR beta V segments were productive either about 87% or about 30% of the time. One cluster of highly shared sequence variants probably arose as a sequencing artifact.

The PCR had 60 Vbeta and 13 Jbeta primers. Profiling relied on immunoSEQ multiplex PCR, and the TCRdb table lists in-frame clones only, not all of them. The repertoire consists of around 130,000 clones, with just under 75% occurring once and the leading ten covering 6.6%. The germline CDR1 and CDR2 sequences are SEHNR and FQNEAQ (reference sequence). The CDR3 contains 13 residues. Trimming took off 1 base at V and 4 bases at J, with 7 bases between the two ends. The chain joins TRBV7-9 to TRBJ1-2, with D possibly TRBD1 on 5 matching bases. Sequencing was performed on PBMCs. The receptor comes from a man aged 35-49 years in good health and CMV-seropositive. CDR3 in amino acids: CASSLVDTYGYTF. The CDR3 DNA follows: TGTGCCAGCAGCTTAGTGGACACCTATGGCTACACCTTC.